What follows is one T cell receptor beta chain and its context. This sample stems from a study of blood T cell repertoires in COVID-19. About the research overall: Some COVID-19 samples were acute and others convalescent; all came from the United States, Italy and Spain. Sources were T cells, B-cell-depleted T cells, or PBMCs; the material itself was cDNA or gDNA.

V was clipped by 5 bases and J by 1 base, with 16 bases between them. Germline V gene sequence: CDR1 ENHRY, CDR2 SYGVKD. The CDR3 totals 16 residues. As handled by the study authors: Nucleated cell counts were estimated from reference gene primer amplification. Some clones are missing from TCRdb's copy, which holds only in-frame ones; the method was immunoSEQ multiplex PCR. That table is the source of V, J and clone size, and D and trimming were worked out from the DNA. The table has roughly 260,000 clones, about 90% seen once; the top ten hold over 2%. Sequenced sample: peripheral blood. The rearrangement uses TRBV10-3 and TRBJ2-3; tentative D call: TRBD2 (6 bases). The clonotype comes from a woman in her fifties or sixties who had recovered from COVID-19. CDR3 amino acids: CAISNPPPSGTDTQYF. In DNA form, the CDR3 reads TGTGCCATCAGTAACCCCCCCCCTAGCGGCACAGATACGCAGTATTTT.